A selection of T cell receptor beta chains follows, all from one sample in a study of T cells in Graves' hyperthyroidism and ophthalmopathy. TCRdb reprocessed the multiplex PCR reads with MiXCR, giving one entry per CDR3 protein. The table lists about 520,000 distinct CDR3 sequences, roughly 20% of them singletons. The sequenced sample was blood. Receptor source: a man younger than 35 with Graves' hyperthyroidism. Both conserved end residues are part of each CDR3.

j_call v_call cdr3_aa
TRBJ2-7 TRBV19 CASSMLGTSYEQYF
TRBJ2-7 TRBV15 CATSRGGQPNYEQYF
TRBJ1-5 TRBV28 CASSLPPGQPQHF
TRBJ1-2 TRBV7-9 CASSAGAVHGYTF
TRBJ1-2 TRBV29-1 CSGGTGQGYTF
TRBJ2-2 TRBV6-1 CASAPQGAVTGELFF
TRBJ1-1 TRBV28 CASGQGLMNTEAFF
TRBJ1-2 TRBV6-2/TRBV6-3 CASSYGTRGGYTF
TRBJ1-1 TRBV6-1 CASSPQARAEAFF
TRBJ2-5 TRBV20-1 CSARIKRLLGETQYF
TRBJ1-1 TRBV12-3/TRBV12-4 CASSFGSRRDTEAFF
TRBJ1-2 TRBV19 CASRSSRGSGYTF
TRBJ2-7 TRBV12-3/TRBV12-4 CASSLGLAFYEQYF
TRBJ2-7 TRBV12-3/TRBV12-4 CASSLRDRVFEQYF
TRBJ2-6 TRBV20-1 CSAEEGFTSGANVLTF
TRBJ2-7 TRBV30 CAWSVRGSYEQYF
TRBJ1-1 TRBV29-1 CSVGDPNTEAFF
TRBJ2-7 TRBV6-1 CASSPSGAPIEQYF
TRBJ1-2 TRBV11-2 CASSAGQDYGYTF
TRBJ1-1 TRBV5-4 CASRDRGQLTEAFF
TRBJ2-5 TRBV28 CASSSRGPRGETQYF
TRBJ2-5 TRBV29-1 CSVEDRWDSLPSETQYF
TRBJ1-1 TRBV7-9 CASSMTGDTEAFF
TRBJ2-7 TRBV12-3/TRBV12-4 CASSFLGWGQGAYEQYF
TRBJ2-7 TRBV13 CASSKGTGVSYEQYF
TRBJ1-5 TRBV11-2 CASSLVYGDQPQHF
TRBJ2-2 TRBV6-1 CASSGDFLASYTGELFF
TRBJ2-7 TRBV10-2 CASSANGEGYEQYF
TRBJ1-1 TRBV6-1 CASSIAGAGGEAFF
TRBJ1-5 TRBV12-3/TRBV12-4 CASSLRDYSNQPQHF
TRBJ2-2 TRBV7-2 CASSSPIQGGELFF
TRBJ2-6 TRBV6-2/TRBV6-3 CASSYLRTGNVPGANVLTF
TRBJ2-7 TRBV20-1 CSAQERASYEQYF
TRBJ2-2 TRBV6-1 CASSQGLTGHTGELFF
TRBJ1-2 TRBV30 CAWSVNSGYTF
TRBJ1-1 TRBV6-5 CASSTGTGPPNTEAFF
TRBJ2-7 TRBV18 CASSPRDRSSSYEQYF
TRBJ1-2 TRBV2 CASSESPAGYYGYTF
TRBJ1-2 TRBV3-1 CASSQPGQGNYGYTF
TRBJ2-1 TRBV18 CASSSGGGPANEQFF
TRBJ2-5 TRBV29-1 CSVEGLEETQYF
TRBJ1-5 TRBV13 CASSRRGLQPQHF
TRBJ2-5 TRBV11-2 CASSLGVIQETQYF
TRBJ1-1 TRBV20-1 CSAATGNTEAFF
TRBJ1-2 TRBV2 CASKGHGMYGYTF
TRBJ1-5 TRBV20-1 CSARERLNSNQPQHF
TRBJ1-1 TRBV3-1 CASSQGATHGEAFF
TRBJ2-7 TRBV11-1 CASSLGLGRSSYEQYF
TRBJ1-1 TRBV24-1 CATSGWEGTEAFF
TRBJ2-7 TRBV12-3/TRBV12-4 CASSGSGTSYEQYF
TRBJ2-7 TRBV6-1 CASSKPGTGGYEQYF
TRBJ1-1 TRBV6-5 CASSYGGAEAFF
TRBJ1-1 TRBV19 CASSPWVNTEAFF